Listed here are 27 T cell receptor beta chains from one sample, sequenced in a study of cytomegalovirus exposure and HLA in healthy donors. Generated by immunoSEQ multiplex PCR, the TCRdb table keeps only in-frame clones and is missing some. The sample records 75,000 to 100,000 clones, about 96% being singletons. The sample taken for sequencing was PBMCs. Every receptor here comes from a man aged 18 to 29 in good health and CMV-seronegative.

CDR3 DNA: TGCGCCAGCAGCAGAACCGGGACAGTGAACACTGAAGCTTTCTTT. As protein: CASSRTGTVNTEAFF. V is TRBV5-1 and J is TRBJ1-1; 7 bases are shared with TRBD1. V lost 4 bases and J lost 0; bases outside the gene matches: 6. This CDR3 comprises 15 residues. Looked up from germline, CDR1 is SGHRS and CDR2 is YFSETQ.

The chain is built from TRBV18 and TRBJ2-7; TRBD2 is a possible D gene (5 bases). The V end was cut by 3 bases, the J end by 3 bases, with 12 bases between. From germline, CDR1 is KGHSH and CDR2 LQKENI. This CDR3 has 14 residues. This CDR3 is CASSPDSFDYEQYF. CDR3 coding DNA: TGTGCCAGCTCACCGGACTCTTTCGACTACGAGCAGTACTTC.

In nucleotides, the CDR3 is TGTGCCAGCAGTGAATGGGCCCGGGAGACCCAGTACTTC. Its translation: CASSEWARETQYF. V and J are TRBV25-1 and TRBJ2-5; no definite D call. Trimming took 1 base from V and 5 from J, leaving 8 bases between them. CDR3 length equals 13 residues. Germline loops: CDR1 MGHDK, CDR2 SYGVNS.

This rearrangement joins TRBV6-5 to TRBJ1-1; 7 positions agree with TRBD1. The J segment lost 1 base and the V segment lost 5 bases, leaving 7 bases of the junction unmatched. This CDR3 region has 15 residues. Germline CDR1 is MNHEY and CDR2 is SVGAGI. CDR3 residues: CASSPRTGWNTEAFF. CDR3 nucleotides: TGTGCCAGCAGTCCGCGGACAGGTTGGAACACTGAAGCTTTCTTT.

V usage is TRBV9 and J usage is TRBJ2-3; 7 bases match TRBD1. CDR1 and CDR2 from the germline V gene are SGDLS and YYNGEE. The V gene end was trimmed by 3 bases and the J gene end by 5 bases; junction bases not matched to a gene: 6. The CDR3 consists of 14 residues. The CDR3 protein is CASSARGLEDTQYF. The CDR3 nucleotides are TGTGCCAGCAGCGCCAGGGGGTTGGAAGATACGCAGTATTTT.

J is TRBJ1-1 and V is TRBV6-5; tentatively, D is TRBD1 (6 bases). CDR1 and CDR2 (germline): MNHEY, SVGAGI. This CDR3 spans 14 amino acids. Trimming cost V 0 bases and J 4 bases, with 9 bases left between them. CDR3 DNA: TGTGCCAGCAGTTACTCAGGCAGGGGCACTGAAGCTTTCTTT. The encoded protein is CASSYSGRGTEAFF.

This chain joins TRBV30 and TRBJ2-2, with D perhaps TRBD1 (6 bases). Trimming pared 2 bases from V and 4 bases from J, leaving 11 bases between. The CDR3 runs to 14 residues. From germline, CDR1 is GTSNPN and CDR2 SVGIG (reference sequence). The CDR3 sequence: CAWSLTGSTGELFF. The CDR3 DNA reads as TGTGCCTGGAGTCTGACAGGATCCACCGGGGAGCTGTTTTTT.

The gene calls are TRBV5-4 and TRBJ1-1; 9 bases line up with TRBD1. The CDR3 covers 16 residues. Unmatched junction bases numbered 12, after V lost 3 bases and J lost 6 bases. The germline V gene has CDR1 SGHNT and CDR2 YYREEE (reference sequence). CDR3 nucleotide sequence: TGTGCCAGCAGCTCAAGGACAGGGGTCGGTAGAGCTGAAGCTTTCTTT. This gives the protein CASSSRTGVGRAEAFF.

This chain joins TRBV5-1 and TRBJ1-3; a weak D match, TRBD1 (6 bases). Trimming left V 0 bases short and J 4 bases short, with 14 bases between. The germline CDR1 and CDR2 sequences are SGHRS and YFSETQ. CDR3 length equals 16 residues. CDR3 in amino acids: CASSLVAGALGNTIYF. CDR3 DNA sequence: TGCGCCAGCAGCTTGGTTGCAGGGGCCCTCGGAAACACCATATATTTT.

This chain connects TRBV15 to TRBJ2-5, with D possibly being TRBD2 (5 bases). V was pared by 5 bases and J by 1 base, with 11 bases between. The CDR3 covers 14 residues. Per germline, CDR1 LNHNV and CDR2 YYDKDF (reference sequence). CDR3 in amino acids: CATSGGLLQETQYF. CDR3 DNA: TGTGCCACCAGCGGTGGACTCCTCCAAGAGACCCAGTACTTC. The full variable domain, its missing parts supplied by reference TRBV15 and TRBJ2-5, is DAMVIQNPRYQVTQFGKPVTLSCSQTLNHNVMYWYQQKSSQAPKLLFHYYDKDFNNEADTPDNFQSRRPNTSFCFLDIRSPGLGDTAMYLCATSGGLLQETQYFGPGTRLLVL.

This chain links TRBV5-1 with TRBJ2-1; D is possibly TRBD2 (6 bases). Germline loops: CDR1 SGHRS, CDR2 YFSETQ. Between the trimmed V and J ends, which lost 8 bases and 8 bases, there was a span of 11 bases. This CDR3 has 11 residues. The CDR3 spells CASTWRDEQFF. CDR3 nucleotide sequence: TGCGCCAGTACCTGGAGGGATGAGCAGTTCTTC.

This sequence joins TRBV7-2 and TRBJ2-1, with 10 bases that match TRBD2. The CDR3 contains 16 residues. The junction had 11 bases not matched to a gene; V was cut back by 5 bases and J by 7 bases. The germline V gene encodes CDR1 SGHTA and CDR2 FQGNSA. The CDR3 bases are TGTGCCAGCAGCCCGTCGGCGGGACTAGCGCGTAATGAGCAGTTCTTC. The encoded protein is CASSPSAGLARNEQFF.

The V and J genes are TRBV18 and TRBJ2-5, with 11 positions matching TRBD1. The CDR3 contains 16 residues. Losses at the gene ends were 3 bases for V and 0 bases for J; bases not matched to a gene: 3. CDR1 and CDR2 from the germline V gene are KGHSH and LQKENI. The CDR3 region has the DNA TGTGCCAGCTCACCCGGGGACAGGGGGTACCAAGAGACCCAGTACTTC. Its translation: CASSPGDRGYQETQYF.

The genes are TRBV18 and TRBJ1-1; weak D call: TRBD1 (5 bases). Deletions cut 1 base from V and 6 bases from J, with 24 bases between. Germline-derived CDR1 and CDR2 are KGHSH and LQKENI. The CDR3 loop spans 18 amino acids. CDR3 protein: CASSPRRASGRAGPEAFF. Written as DNA, the CDR3 is TGTGCCAGCTCACCACGCCGGGCATCCGGCAGGGCAGGACCTGAAGCTTTCTTT.

The chain has TRBV2 and TRBJ2-7; unclear D gene. The germline V gene has CDR1 SNHLY and CDR2 FYNNEI. The CDR3 extends over 13 amino acids. V was shortened by 4 bases and J by 7 bases, with 14 bases between the two germline ends. The CDR3 DNA reads TGTGCCAGCAGTGTTACAAGCCTGGAGGAGCAGTACTTC. This translates into CASSVTSLEEQYF. Full variable domain (missing parts from reference TRBV2 and TRBJ2-7): EPEVTQTPSHQVTQMGQEVILRCVPISNHLYFYWYRQILGQKVEFLVSFYNNEISEKSEIFDDQFSVERPDGSNFTLKIRSTKLEDSAMYFCASSVTSLEEQYFGPGTRLTVT.

The chain links TRBV2 to TRBJ2-6; 9 bases map to TRBD1. The V gene's germline CDR1 is SNHLY and CDR2 FYNNEI. After removal of 5 bases from V and 4 bases from J, the junction contained 3 bases not matched to a gene. The CDR3 totals 15 residues. The DNA of the CDR3 is TGTGCCAGCAGTCACAGGGGGCACGGGGCCAACGTCCTGACTTTC. It translates to CASSHRGHGANVLTF. Filled out from reference TRBV2 and TRBJ2-6, the complete variable domain reads EPEVTQTPSHQVTQMGQEVILRCVPISNHLYFYWYRQILGQKVEFLVSFYNNEISEKSEIFDDQFSVERPDGSNFTLKIRSTKLEDSAMYFCASSHRGHGANVLTFGAGSRLTVL.

The rearrangement uses TRBV30 and TRBJ2-2; no reliable D call. Looked up from germline, CDR1 is GTSNPN and CDR2 is SVGIG (reference sequence). Trimming removed 2 bases at V and 3 bases at J, with 10 bases between. This CDR3 region has 14 residues. CDR3 sequence reads: CAWSFRLDTGELFF. CDR3 in DNA: TGTGCCTGGAGTTTCCGACTGGACACCGGGGAGCTGTTTTTT.

The V and J genes are TRBV6-5 and TRBJ1-2; 7 bases fit TRBD1. CDR1 MNHEY and CDR2 SVGAGI come from the germline V gene. CDR3 length: 14 amino acids. The junction had 12 bases not matched to a gene; V was cut back by 6 bases and J by 8 bases. CDR3 in amino acids: CASSRQGTAYGYTF. The CDR3 nucleotides are TGTGCCAGCAGCCGACAAGGGACAGCCTACGGCTACACCTTC.

The CDR3 region has the DNA TGCAGCGTATATATACCAGGGTCCGATACGCAGTATTTT. Protein sequence: CSVYIPGSDTQYF. The chain recombines TRBV29-1 with TRBJ2-3; possible D gene TRBD1, 5 bases. Trimming pared 6 bases from V and 6 bases from J, leaving 16 bases between. CDR1 and CDR2 from the germline V gene are SQVTM and ANQGSEA. The CDR3 is 13 amino acids.

This chain links TRBV6-1 with TRBJ2-7; 10 nucleotides align to TRBD1. CDR3 length: 15 residues. Per germline, CDR1 MNHNS and CDR2 SASEGT. The V gene end was trimmed by 5 bases and the J gene end by 3 bases; junction bases not matched to a gene: 7. The CDR3 loop reads CASSSPDRGFYEQYF. In nucleotides, the CDR3 is TGTGCCAGCAGTTCTCCGGACAGGGGGTTCTACGAGCAGTACTTC.

The J gene is TRBJ2-3, the V gene TRBV6-5; D might be TRBD1 (5 bases). Per germline, CDR1 MNHEY and CDR2 SVGAGI. The V and J ends lost 2 bases and 2 bases respectively, with 14 bases between them. The CDR3 consists of 16 residues. This CDR3 reads CASSYGAVLFTDTQYF. In DNA, the CDR3 is TGTGCCAGCAGTTACGGGGCGGTTCTCTTCACAGATACGCAGTATTTT.

The genes are TRBV18 and TRBJ1-2; 9 bases are a match to TRBD1. CDR1 is KGHSH and CDR2 is LQKENI in the germline V gene. The CDR3 is made up of 14 amino acids. The V gene end was trimmed by 5 bases and the J gene end by 6 bases; junction bases not matched to a gene: 7. In nucleotides, the CDR3 is TGTGCCAGCTCATCGAACAGGGGGCACGATGGCTACACCTTC. It codes for CASSSNRGHDGYTF.

The V gene is TRBV5-1, the J gene TRBJ2-5, with TRBD2 identical over 13 bases. Germline V lookup: CDR1 SGHRS, CDR2 YFSETQ. The V gene end was trimmed by 4 bases and the J gene end by 2 bases; junction bases not matched to a gene: 11. The CDR3 totals 18 residues. CDR3 protein: CASSALRRTSGRQETQYF. As DNA, the CDR3 is TGCGCCAGCAGCGCCCTACGCCGGACTAGCGGGAGACAAGAGACCCAGTACTTC.

The chain couples TRBV7-9 to TRBJ2-1; TRBD2 agrees at 8 bases. Germline trimming cut 1 base from V and 4 bases from J; bases unmatched to any gene: 6. Germline loops: CDR1 SEHNR, CDR2 FQNEAQ (reference sequence). This CDR3 region has 16 residues. The CDR3 DNA is TGTGCCAGCAGCTTAGTTCCGGGAGGGTTTTACAATGAGCAGTTCTTC. Protein: CASSLVPGGFYNEQFF.

The rearrangement uses TRBV29-1 and TRBJ1-2; D is ambiguous. There are 11 residues in the CDR3. Germline V CDR1 and CDR2: SQVTM, ANQGSEA. V lost 4 bases and J lost 3, with 6 bases in between. The CDR3 DNA reads TGCAGCGTTGTAGTAGACTATGGCTACACCTTC. Its protein product is CSVVVDYGYTF.

V and J are TRBV11-2 and TRBJ1-3, with D tentatively TRBD1 (6 bases). CDR1 and CDR2 from the germline V gene are SGHAT and FQNNGV. CDR3 length: 15 amino acids. Deletions cut 1 base from V and 3 bases from J, with 10 bases between. The chain's CDR3 is CASSLAGAGGNTIYF. In nucleotides, the CDR3 is TGTGCCAGCAGCTTAGCAGGGGCCGGTGGAAACACCATATATTTT.

The chain combines TRBV4-3 with TRBJ1-2, with 9 bases fitting TRBD1. The CDR3 sequence is 16 residues long. V was clipped by 0 bases and J by 2 bases; unmatched bases: 4. CDR1 LGHNA and CDR2 YSLEER come from the germline V gene. The CDR3 protein is CASSQDGTGNNYGYTF. The CDR3, as DNA: TGCGCCAGCAGCCAAGACGGGACAGGGAACAACTATGGCTACACCTTC.